Below, 7 T cell receptor beta chains from the same sample are listed, as sequenced in a study of blood T cell repertoires in COVID-19. Assay used: immunoSEQ multiplex PCR; TCRdb lists only in-frame clones, some missing. Of fewer than 350,000 clones listed, around 90% are singletons. The sample consisted of PBMCs or T cells enriched from blood (not recorded which). The receptors stem from a woman aged 40 to 50 who had recovered from COVID-19.

This chain connects TRBV7-2 to TRBJ1-3, with D maybe TRBD1 (5 bases). The V and J ends lost 5 bases and 2 bases respectively, with 13 bases between them. This CDR3 spans 15 amino acids. The germline V gene encodes CDR1 SGHTA and CDR2 FQGNSA. CDR3 DNA sequence: TGTGCCAGCAGCCCGGTCAGGGTCCCTGGAAACACCATATATTTT. Its translation is CASSPVRVPGNTIYF.

On this clone itself: One junction end disagrees with the germline gene, perhaps due to a read error. The identical CDR3 is also encoded by other nucleotide sequences in the sample. The chain links TRBV7-7 to TRBJ2-5; the D gene is possibly TRBD1 (6 bases). This CDR3 has 13 amino acids. CDR1 is SSHAT and CDR2 is FNYEAQ in the germline V gene (reference sequence). DNA for the CDR3: TGTGCTAGCAGCCTTGGACAGCAAGAGACCCAGTACTTC. It yields the protein CASSLGQQETQYF.

V gene TRBV27 combines with J gene TRBJ2-7; 8 positions match TRBD2. V was clipped by 5 bases and J by 3 bases; unmatched bases: 6. Germline-derived CDR1 and CDR2 are MNHEY and SMNVEV (reference sequence). The CDR3 loop spans 14 amino acids. The CDR3 coding sequence is TGTGCCAGCAGTAAACTAGCGGCTGACTACGAGCAGTACTTC. This codes for CASSKLAADYEQYF.

This clone was found once. CDR3 protein: CASSYGDTETQYF. For the CDR3, the DNA is TGTGCCAGCAGTTACGGGGACACAGAGACCCAGTACTTC. This rearrangement joins TRBV6-2 or TRBV6-3 to TRBJ2-5; perhaps TRBD1 as D (6 bases). Germline V lookup: CDR1 MNHEY, CDR2 SVGEGT. CDR3 length: 13 residues. V shed 2 bases and J shed 4 bases, with 8 bases lying between them.

The chain couples TRBV19 to TRBJ1-4, with no clear D. Trimming left V 3 bases short and J 8 bases short, with 7 bases between. The CDR3 sequence is 12 residues long. Germline V gene data show CDR1 as LNHDA and CDR2 as SQIVND (reference sequence). CDR3 DNA: TGTGCCAGTAGTATCCCGGGAGAAAAACTGTTTTTT. This encodes CASSIPGEKLFF.

The chain joins TRBV19 to TRBJ2-7; 8 bases fit TRBD1. Germline assignment: CDR1 LNHDA and CDR2 SQIVND (reference sequence). The junction had 6 bases not matched to a gene; V was cut back by 7 bases and J by 4 bases. This CDR3 comprises 13 residues. CDR3 bases: TGTGCCAGTAACCCCGGGACAGGATACGAGCAGTACTTC. Its protein is CASNPGTGYEQYF.

The V call is TRBV7-9, the J call TRBJ2-7, with D perhaps matching TRBD1 (5 bases). CDR3 size: 14 residues. V lost 0 bases, J lost 3 bases, and 9 bases lay in between. Germline V gives CDR1 SEHNR, CDR2 FQNEAQ (reference sequence). The CDR3 DNA follows: TGTGCCAGCAGCTTAGCCAGGGCCGGCTACGAGCAGTACTTC. It translates to CASSLARAGYEQYF. The whole variable domain, filled in from reference TRBV7-9 and TRBJ2-7, reads DTGVSQNPRHKITKRGQNVTFRCDPISEHNRLYWYRQTLGQGPEFLTYFQNEAQLEKSRLLSDRFSAERPKGSFSTLEIQRTEQGDSAMYLCASSLARAGYEQYFGPGTRLTVT.